This T cell receptor (beta chain) emerged from a study of blood T cell repertoires in COVID-19. Libraries were prepared by immunoSEQ multiplex PCR; TCRdb keeps only in-frame clonotypes and omits some of them. The table shows hundreds of thousands of clones, with approximately 90% occurring only once. With V trimmed by 5 bases and J by 1 base, 7 bases remained unmatched. The germline gives CDR1 SEHNR, CDR2 FQNEAQ (reference sequence). The CDR3 extends over 16 amino acids. The sequence was obtained from a woman aged 55-69 years in a cohort exposed to, infected with or recovered from COVID-19 (not recorded which). The rearrangement links TRBV7-9 to TRBJ1-2, with 10 bases identical to TRBD1. Sequenced input: PBMCs or T cells enriched from blood (not recorded which). CDR3 coding DNA: TGTGCCAGCAGCCCCAGACAGGGGGCGCATAACTATGGCTACACCTTC. It specifies CASSPRQGAHNYGYTF.